This passage covers 19 T cell receptor beta chains from one sample sequenced in a study of T cell clonotyping in hematopoietic cell transplantation (dated by TCRdb to the early 2020s). This sample's time point label indicates: 100 days after allo-HCT. Library prep was done by the immunoSEQ multiplex PCR assay. What TCRdb holds here is the immuneACCESS table cut down to in-frame rearrangements. Part of the clones is not present; checked against another copy, under half of the missing clones reflect an unresolved V gene, and the others are unexplained. The sample table shows around 11,000 clones, and 40% to 65% are seen once. The ten largest clones capture 13% of the sample. Material: peripheral blood mononuclear cells, obtained 100 days after allogeneic stem cell transplant. These receptors originate from a female patient aged 50-59 years who had an allogeneic stem cell transplant from an unrelated donor, so the T cells may come from the graft donor. Some clones in this sample may be carry-over from other donors' samples.

This clone has a handful of counts. For the CDR3, the DNA is TGTGCCAGCAGCATCGGACAGTCCTACGAGCAGTACTTC. This encodes CASSIGQSYEQYF. The rearrangement joins TRBV7-9 to TRBJ2-7, with a weak D call TRBD1 (6 bases). CDR1 and CDR2 from the germline V gene are SEHNR and FQNEAQ (reference sequence). The CDR3 loop spans 13 amino acids. Trimming shortened V by 5 bases and J by 1 base, and 9 bases separated the two germline ends.

The count of this clone is one. V gene TRBV29-1 combines with J gene TRBJ2-5; the D is unclear. CDR1 SQVTM and CDR2 ANQGSEA come from the germline V gene. The V end was cut by 4 bases, the J end by 4 bases, with 13 bases between. CDR3 length: 13 residues. CDR3: CSVAGLPGETQYF. CDR3 coding DNA: TGCAGCGTTGCCGGGCTGCCCGGAGAGACCCAGTACTTC.

This clone is large within its sample. The chain combines TRBV7-3 with TRBJ2-1; D gene uncertain. The V and J ends lost 4 bases and 5 bases respectively, with 6 bases between them. Germline V gene data show CDR1 as SGHTA and CDR2 as FQGTGA. This CDR3 comprises 12 residues. CDR3 nucleotide sequence: TGTGCCAGCAGCTACGGTAACAATGAGCAGTTCTTC. It yields the protein CASSYGNNEQFF. The full variable domain, rest sourced from reference TRBV7-3 and TRBJ2-1, is GAGVSQTPSNKVTEKGKYVELRCDPISGHTALYWYRQSLGQGPEFLIYFQGTGAADDSGLPNDRFFAVRPEGSVSTLKIQRTERGDSAVYLCASSYGNNEQFFGPGTRLTVL.

This chain joins TRBV30 and TRBJ1-1; D is unclear. CDR3 length equals 11 residues. Per the germline V gene, CDR1 is GTSNPN and CDR2 is SVGIG (reference sequence). Trimming shortened V by 8 bases and J by 2 bases, and 9 bases separated the two germline ends. CDR3 loop: CALDVNTEAFF. The CDR3 DNA is TGTGCCCTCGATGTAAACACTGAAGCTTTCTTT. The variable domain in full, with the rest retrieved from reference TRBV30 and TRBJ1-1, is SQTIHQWPATLVQPVGSPLSLECTVEGTSNPNLYWYRQAAGRGLQLLFYSVGIGQISSEVPQNLSASRPQDRQFILSSKKLLLSDSGFYLCALDVNTEAFFGQGTRLTVV.

This clone has only a few counts. The chain links TRBV9 to TRBJ2-1; TRBD1 matches at 10 bases. Germline assignment: CDR1 SGDLS and CDR2 YYNGEE. The trim removed 8 bases at V and 3 bases at J, leaving 5 bases unmatched. The CDR3 is made up of 14 amino acids. DNA for the CDR3: TGTGCCAGACCGGGACAGGGGAACTACAATGAGCAGTTCTTC. Translating gives CARPGQGNYNEQFF.

The chain couples TRBV6-1 to TRBJ1-5; D gene ambiguous. Germline lookup yields CDR1 MNHNS and CDR2 SASEGT. The CDR3 loop spans 15 amino acids. The V and J ends lost 0 bases and 10 bases respectively, with 16 bases between them. This CDR3 reads CASSEAVLPLHPQHF. In DNA form, the CDR3 reads TGTGCCAGCAGTGAAGCGGTCTTGCCCCTTCATCCCCAGCATTTT.

This chain joins TRBV4-1 and TRBJ2-5, with D unclear. Trimming left V 0 bases short and J 1 base short, with 3 bases between. CDR3 length equals 13 residues. Germline CDR1 MGHRA, CDR2 YSYEKL. CDR3 protein: CASSQERQETQYF. The CDR3, as DNA: TGCGCCAGCAGCCAAGAACGCCAAGAGACCCAGTACTTC.

This clone was picked up a small number of times. This chain uses TRBV15 with TRBJ1-1, with 10 bases aligning to TRBD1. Trimming removed 0 bases from V and 3 bases from J; junction bases left unmatched: 7. The CDR3 sequence is 17 residues long. Germline CDR1 LNHNV, CDR2 YYDKDF (reference sequence). This CDR3 is CATSRDPPDRGDTEAFF. CDR3 DNA: TGTGCCACCAGCAGAGATCCCCCGGACAGGGGGGACACTGAAGCTTTCTTT.

V gene TRBV6-5 combines with J gene TRBJ1-2; D is perhaps TRBD1 (6 bases). V lost 0 bases and J 4 bases, leaving 15 bases between the germline ends. Germline V CDR1 and CDR2: MNHEY, SVGAGI. CDR3 length: 16 residues. In DNA, the CDR3 is TGTGCCAGCAGTTACTCGATCGGGGGGGCTATCTATGGCTACACCTTC. Protein sequence: CASSYSIGGAIYGYTF.

CDR3 amino acids: CASSLMTSEQYF. The CDR3 DNA reads TGTGCCAGCAGTTTAATGACAAGCGAGCAGTACTTC. The genes are TRBV28 and TRBJ2-7; the D is unclear. The germline V and J ends were trimmed by 2 bases and 6 bases, with 8 bases remaining between them. The CDR3 length is 12 residues. CDR1 is MDHEN and CDR2 is SYDVKM in the germline V gene. The complete variable domain, with remaining parts taken from reference TRBV28 and TRBJ2-7, reads DVKVTQSSRYLVKRTGEKVFLECVQDMDHENMFWYRQDPGLGLRLIYFSYDVKMKEKGDIPEGYSVSREKKERFSLILESASTNQTSMYLCASSLMTSEQYFGPGTRLTVT.

The genes are TRBV20-1 and TRBJ2-5; D not resolved. V lost 6 bases, J lost 4 bases, and 9 bases lay in between. CDR3 length: 11 residues. Germline V gene sequence: CDR1 DFQATT, CDR2 SNEGSKA (reference sequence). The CDR3 loop is CSAAVGETQYF. CDR3 sequence (DNA): TGCAGTGCAGCAGTAGGAGAGACCCAGTACTTC.

This clone was picked up a small number of times. CDR3 protein: CASRRQGRHYGYTF. Written as DNA, the CDR3 is TGTGCCAGCAGACGACAGGGGCGACACTATGGCTACACCTTC. The genes are TRBV28 and TRBJ1-2, with 8 bases fitting TRBD1. Germline V lookup: CDR1 MDHEN, CDR2 SYDVKM. The CDR3 sequence is 14 residues long. The ends lost 6 bases at V and 3 bases at J; junction bases unmatched: 6.

This clone was observed a few times. This chain joins TRBV30 and TRBJ1-6; D might be TRBD1 (5 bases). Germline V lookup: CDR1 GTSNPN, CDR2 SVGIG (reference sequence). The CDR3 contains 12 residues. The V end lost 5 bases, the J end lost 6 bases, and 8 bases lay between the germline ends. CDR3 in amino acids: CAWDSGNSPLHF. The CDR3 nucleotides are TGTGCCTGGGACAGCGGTAATTCACCCCTCCACTTT.

The chain uses TRBV30 and TRBJ1-2; possible D gene TRBD1, 6 bases. V lost 3 bases to trimming and J lost 7 bases, with 15 bases between them. The germline CDR1 and CDR2 sequences are GTSNPN and SVGIG (reference sequence). This CDR3 spans 13 amino acids. Written as DNA, the CDR3 is TGTGCCTGGAGCCAGGGGCTCCCCGGTGGCTACACCTTC. It codes for CAWSQGLPGGYTF.

The chain combines TRBV4-2 with TRBJ2-1, with D unresolved. Germline CDR1 is LGHNA and CDR2 is YNFKEQ. Trimming pared 0 bases from V and 7 bases from J, leaving 7 bases between. The CDR3 sequence is 13 residues long. The CDR3 loop reads CASSQDKGNEQFF. CDR3 bases: TGTGCCAGCAGCCAAGATAAGGGTAATGAGCAGTTCTTC.

This chain joins TRBV30 and TRBJ2-5; D is ambiguous. The CDR3 length is 11 residues. Trimming took 5 bases from V and 3 from J, leaving 7 bases between them. Germline lookup yields CDR1 GTSNPN and CDR2 SVGIG (reference sequence). The CDR3: CAWGIKETQYF. CDR3 coding DNA: TGTGCCTGGGGGATTAAAGAGACCCAGTACTTC.

The chain uses TRBV30 and TRBJ1-2; D gene unclear. The CDR3 totals 11 residues. Germline-derived CDR1 and CDR2 are GTSNPN and SVGIG (reference sequence). The germline V and J ends were trimmed by 5 bases and 4 bases, with 8 bases remaining between them. Written as DNA, the CDR3 is TGTGCCTGGGCCCAAATCTATGGCTACACCTTC. Protein sequence: CAWAQIYGYTF.

This rearrangement joins TRBV5-6 to TRBJ2-7; TRBD1 agrees at 9 bases. This CDR3 is 16 amino acids long. Germline V gives CDR1 SGHDT, CDR2 YYEEEE. V lost 3 bases to trimming and J lost 3 bases; unmatched junction nucleotides: 10. This CDR3 reads CASSSWPGQGLYEQYF. The CDR3 region has the DNA TGTGCCAGCAGCTCCTGGCCGGGACAGGGACTCTACGAGCAGTACTTC.

A few counts support this clone. Sequence at one end of the junction differs from germline and may be a read error. The chain has TRBV5-1 and TRBJ2-7, with 7 positions matching TRBD1. The V gene's germline CDR1 is SGHRS and CDR2 YFSETQ. There are 13 residues in the CDR3. The CDR3 loop is CTSRQGMGYEQYF. The CDR3 DNA reads TGCACCAGCCGACAGGGTATGGGCTACGAGCAGTACTTC.